This T cell receptor beta chain was identified in a study of blood T cell repertoires in COVID-19. Background on the study: Donors in the United States, Italy and Spain gave samples during acute or convalescent COVID-19. Sample material is recorded as cDNA or gDNA derived from T cells, B-cell-depleted T cells, or PBMCs.

V lost 3 bases, J lost 7 bases, and 3 bases stayed unmatched. Germline V gene data show CDR1 as MNHEY and CDR2 as SMNVEV (reference sequence). The CDR3 is 13 residues long. Original data processing: How many nucleated cells were present was estimated from reference gene primer amplification. Method: immunoSEQ multiplex PCR; TCRdb's copy keeps in-frame clones and lacks some. That table furnishes V, J and clone size, whereas the DNA furnished D and trimming. The data show 20,000 to 25,000 clones, 87% seen once. Input material: peripheral blood. The source of this sequence is a human donor with active COVID-19. The donor label of this sample is uncertain. The chain combines TRBV27 with TRBJ2-1; 7 bases are shared with TRBD2. CDR3 residues: CASSLGGVNEQFF. CDR3 in DNA: TGTGCCAGCAGTTTGGGGGGGGTGAATGAGCAGTTCTTC.